This is a list of T cell receptor beta chains from one sample in a study of CD8 T cells in ankylosing spondylitis. TCRdb processed the 5' RACE reads anew with MiXCR; each CDR3 protein has one entry. The table has 150,000 to 200,000 distinct CDR3 sequences, around a tenth seen once; the top ten hold 25% to 35%. The sample taken for sequencing was blood, either unsorted or a sorted T cell fraction (not recorded which). These TCRs come from a male donor with ankylosing spondylitis or in good health (not recorded which). Each CDR3 is given with its conserved first and last residue. Each record gives: V gene, J gene, CDR3 protein.

>TRBV6-5|TRBJ2-1
CASSWSLAGAYEQFF
>TRBV12-3/TRBV12-4|TRBJ2-5
CASSFRSGGKETQYF
>TRBV7-9|TRBJ2-5
CASSSQPTGQETQYF
>TRBV5-4|TRBJ2-5
CASRPRPRWTQYF
>TRBV3-1|TRBJ2-1
CASSQGNLASYNEQFF
>TRBV18|TRBJ1-1
CASSPPGGGNTEAFF
>TRBV4-2|TRBJ1-2
CASSPLGLRGYTF
>TRBV5-1|TRBJ2-5
CASSLDVFQETQYF
>TRBV6-5|TRBJ2-2
CASSYGFTGGSTGELFF
>TRBV9|TRBJ1-1
CASSVAPGMNTEAFF
>TRBV20-1|TRBJ2-7
CSARLAGYEQYF
>TRBV20-1|TRBJ1-4
CSALTGTGSEKLFF
>TRBV5-6|TRBJ1-3
CASSLEGQGRRTGNTIYF
>TRBV9|TRBJ2-2
CASSVVGMGNGELFF
>TRBV4-3|TRBJ2-3
CASSQEVSRSTQYF
>TRBV27|TRBJ1-1
CASSFSRQGGTEAFF
>TRBV18|TRBJ2-3
CASSPGLGNTDTQYF
>TRBV5-1|TRBJ2-1
CASSLASDSGSNEQFF
>TRBV9|TRBJ2-5
CASSVRLAPPEYF
>TRBV3-1|TRBJ2-5
CASSQGTGDETQYF
>TRBV10-2|TRBJ2-1
CASSETGPQGGEQFF
>TRBV5-1|TRBJ1-1
CASSLYSGDTEAFF
>TRBV20-1|TRBJ2-2
CSATLAGQANTGELFF